These 11 T cell receptor beta chains originate from one sample sequenced in a study of vaccination effects on CD4 cells after COVID-19. Here immunoSEQ multiplex PCR was the method, and the copy in TCRdb shows in-frame clones only, minus some. The sample includes some 60,000 clones, roughly four fifths of them seen just once. These receptors' antigens are unknown. With the ViraFEST assay, the study expanded antigen-specific CD4+ T cells using viral peptide pools, then sequenced them. At the end of less than 12 days of culture, CD4+ T cells were isolated. People in the vaccine group had not been infected with SARS-CoV-2 before, and their nucleocapsid antibodies were negative. The specimen comprised CD4+ T cells from PBMCs cultured with HCoV-NL63 spike peptides, sampled before COVID-19 vaccination. The receptors shown here come from a human donor who received a COVID-19 vaccine.

V usage is TRBV7-2 and J usage is TRBJ1-1; tentative D call: TRBD1 (5 bases). The V end lost 4 bases, the J end lost 8 bases, and 20 bases lay between the germline ends. From germline, CDR1 is SGHTA and CDR2 FQGNSA. The CDR3 totals 15 residues. The CDR3 is CASSSAGVFGGEAFF. CDR3 in DNA: TGTGCCAGCAGCTCCGCGGGGGTCTTTGGTGGGGAAGCTTTCTTT.

The chain is built from TRBV2 and TRBJ1-3; D may be TRBD1 (5 bases). The CDR3 is 15 residues long. The V and J ends lost 6 bases and 0 bases respectively, with 12 bases between them. Germline V lookup: CDR1 SNHLY, CDR2 FYNNEI. This chain's CDR3 is CASRRDSNSGNTIYF. In nucleotides, the CDR3 is TGTGCCAGCAGGAGGGACTCTAACTCTGGAAACACCATATATTTT.

Remarks on this clone: In the same sample, other DNA sequences code for this CDR3. The gene calls are TRBV7-2 and TRBJ2-1; the D is unclear. The V end was cut by 2 bases, the J end by 6 bases, with 2 bases between. The CDR3 totals 11 residues. Per the germline V gene, CDR1 is SGHTA and CDR2 is FQGNSA. The CDR3 sequence: CASSLLNEQFF. The DNA of the CDR3 is TGTGCCAGCAGCTTACTCAATGAGCAGTTCTTC.

The table lists this clone with a count of one. The chain employs TRBV3-1 (or the pseudogene TRBV3-2) and TRBJ1-2; no clear D gene. The CDR3 consists of 14 residues. The germline V gene has CDR1 LGHDT and CDR2 YNNKEL (reference sequence). V lost 1 base, J lost 2 bases, and 8 bases lay in between. The CDR3 spells CASSQVGVNYGYTF. CDR3 bases: TGTGCCAGCAGCCAAGTGGGAGTCAACTATGGCTACACCTTC.

The chain couples TRBV30 to TRBJ1-5; D unresolved. CDR3 length: 12 residues. V gave up 2 bases and J gave up 2 bases, with 4 bases separating them. The germline V gene encodes CDR1 GTSNPN and CDR2 SVGIG (reference sequence). DNA for the CDR3: TGTGCCTGGAGTCCGGGCAATCAGCCCCAGCATTTT. Its translation is CAWSPGNQPQHF.

The chain uses TRBV24-1 and TRBJ2-3, with D tentatively TRBD1 or TRBD2 (7 bases each). V lost 5 bases and J lost 4, with 18 bases in between. Germline-derived CDR1 and CDR2 are KGHDR and SFDVKD. The CDR3 is made up of 16 amino acids. This CDR3 reads CATSAWGGTGADTQYF. The CDR3 DNA follows: TGTGCCACCAGTGCCTGGGGGGGTACAGGGGCAGATACGCAGTATTTT.

The chain is built from TRBV18 and TRBJ2-5; a possible D gene is TRBD1 (6 bases). V shed 1 base and J shed 1 base, with 10 bases lying between them. Germline V gene data show CDR1 as KGHSH and CDR2 as LQKENI. CDR3 length: 15 residues. This CDR3 is CASSPLGGGQETQYF. The CDR3 region has the DNA TGTGCCAGCTCACCACTTGGGGGCGGCCAAGAGACCCAGTACTTC. The variable domain in full, with the rest retrieved from reference TRBV18 and TRBJ2-5, is NAGVMQNPRHLVRRRGQEARLRCSPMKGHSHVYWYRQLPEEGLKFMVYLQKENIIDESGMPKERFSAEFPKEGPSILRIQQVVRGDSAAYFCASSPLGGGQETQYFGPGTRLLVL.

CDR3 region: CASRDQGGQPQHF. The CDR3 coding sequence is TGTGCCAGCAGAGACCAGGGGGGTCAGCCCCAGCATTTT. This chain links TRBV6-6 with TRBJ1-5; 7 bases line up with TRBD1. CDR1 MNHNY and CDR2 SVGAGI come from the germline V gene (reference sequence). The CDR3 is made up of 13 amino acids. The V gene end was trimmed by 6 bases and the J gene end by 6 bases; junction bases not matched to a gene: 5.

The chain carries TRBV30 and TRBJ1-5, with unresolved D. CDR3 size: 13 residues. The V end was cut by 0 bases, the J end by 3 bases, with 6 bases between. Germline-derived CDR1 and CDR2 are GTSNPN and SVGIG (reference sequence). The CDR3 sequence is CAWSVGLNQPQHF. CDR3 DNA sequence: TGTGCCTGGAGTGTCGGGCTCAATCAGCCCCAGCATTTT.

The chain joins TRBV5-1 to TRBJ2-5, with a possible D match to TRBD2 (6 bases). In germline, CDR1 is SGHRS, CDR2 YFSETQ. The CDR3 loop spans 14 amino acids. Trimming pared 1 base from V and 5 bases from J, leaving 12 bases between. Here the CDR3 reads CASSLNAGGETQYF. The CDR3 DNA reads as TGCGCCAGCAGCTTGAACGCTGGAGGGGAGACCCAGTACTTC.

This sequence joins TRBV5-1 and TRBJ2-5; D remains ambiguous. This CDR3 spans 14 amino acids. The V gene lost 1 base and the J gene lost 1 base, with 8 bases spanning the gap. Germline CDR1 SGHRS, CDR2 YFSETQ. DNA for the CDR3: TGCGCCAGCAGCTTGCAAGGGCCCCAAGAGACCCAGTACTTC. As protein: CASSLQGPQETQYF. Drawing the rest from reference TRBV5-1 and TRBJ2-5, the complete variable domain is KAGVTQTPRYLIKTRGQQVTLSCSPISGHRSVSWYQQTPGQGLQFLFEYFSETQRNKGNFPGRFSGRQFSNSRSEMNVSTLELGDSALYLCASSLQGPQETQYFGPGTRLLVL.